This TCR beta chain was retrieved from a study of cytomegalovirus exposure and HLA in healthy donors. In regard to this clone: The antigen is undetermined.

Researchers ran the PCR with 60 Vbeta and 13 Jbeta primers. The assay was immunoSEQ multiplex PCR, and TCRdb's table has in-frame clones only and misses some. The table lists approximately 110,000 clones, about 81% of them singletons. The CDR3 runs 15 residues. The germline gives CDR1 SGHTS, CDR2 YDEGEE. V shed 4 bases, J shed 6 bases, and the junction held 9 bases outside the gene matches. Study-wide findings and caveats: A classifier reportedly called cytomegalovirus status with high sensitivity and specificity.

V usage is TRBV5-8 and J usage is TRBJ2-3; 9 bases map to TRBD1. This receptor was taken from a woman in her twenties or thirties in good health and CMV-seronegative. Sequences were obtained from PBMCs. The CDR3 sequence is CASSLGQGHKDTQYF. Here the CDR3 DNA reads TGTGCCAGCAGCCTCGGACAGGGGCATAAGGATACGCAGTATTTT.